This TCR beta chain is drawn from a study of blood T cell repertoires in COVID-19. TCRdb's table, derived via immunoSEQ multiplex PCR, lists solely in-frame clones and lacks some. The sample lists approximately 140,000 clones, roughly 80% occurring once. This TCR came from a woman of 80 years or more in a cohort sampled during active or convalescent COVID-19. Input material: peripheral blood.

Here the CDR3 DNA reads TGTGCCATCAGGCAGGGTAATGGTGAAGCTTTCTTT. This gives the protein CAIRQGNGEAFF. The genes are TRBV10-3 and TRBJ1-1; perhaps TRBD1 as D (5 bases). This CDR3 spans 12 amino acids. Germline CDR1 and CDR2: ENHRY and SYGVKD. V shed 6 bases and J shed 7 bases, with 12 bases lying between them.